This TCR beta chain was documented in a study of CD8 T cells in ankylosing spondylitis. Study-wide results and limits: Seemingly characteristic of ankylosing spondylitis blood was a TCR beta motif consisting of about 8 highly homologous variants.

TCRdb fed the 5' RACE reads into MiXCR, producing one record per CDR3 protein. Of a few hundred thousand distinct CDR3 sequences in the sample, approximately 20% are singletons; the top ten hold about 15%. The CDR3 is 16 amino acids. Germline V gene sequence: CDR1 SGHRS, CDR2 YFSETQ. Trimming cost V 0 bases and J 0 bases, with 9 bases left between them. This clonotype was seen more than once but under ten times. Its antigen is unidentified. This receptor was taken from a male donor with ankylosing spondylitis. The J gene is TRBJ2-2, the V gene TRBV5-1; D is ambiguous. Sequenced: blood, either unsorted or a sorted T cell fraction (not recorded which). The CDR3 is CASSLEISTNTGELFF. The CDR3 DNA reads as TGCGCCAGCAGCTTGGAAATCAGTACGAACACCGGGGAGCTGTTTTTT.